A single TCR beta chain is shown here with its context. The sample originates from a study of control samples from healthy donors and cancer patients. TCRdb's copy holds only in-frame clones and misses some; the assay was immunoSEQ multiplex PCR. The top ten clones hold around 15% of a sample with about 160,000 clones, around 94% of them seen once. The CDR3 is 16 amino acids. Germline V gives CDR1 LNHDA, CDR2 SQIVND (reference sequence). The V gene lost 9 bases and the J gene lost 4 bases, with 22 bases spanning the gap. V is TRBV19 and J is TRBJ1-5; maybe TRBD1 (6 bases). The receptor's source is a man aged 60 to 69 with colorectal cancer. The sequencing sample was made of PBMCs. This CDR3 is CASSRGGKGPNQPQHF. The CDR3 DNA reads as TGTGCCAGCTCTAGAGGGGGGAAGGGCCCGAATCAGCCCCAGCATTTT.